The entry below describes one T cell receptor (beta chain). Its antigen remains unknown. These data originate in a study of blood T cells in healthy people across ages. At the level of the study: Through template switching, about one barcoded beta molecule was captured per two T cells, as measured in model experiments.

Together with a sample-barcoded 5' primer, a J-beta primer mix was included in a second PCR lasting about 7 to 11 cycles. In TCRdb, the 5' RACE reads were re-called with MiXCR into one record per CDR3 protein. The sample contains around 900,000 distinct CDR3 sequences, roughly half of which appear only once. Overall study findings and caveats: TCR beta diversity correlated strongly with naive T cell percentage. With unsorted PBMCs, a conclusive comparison of naive versus antigen-experienced cells was not possible. Versus aged donors, long-lived donors had higher diversity and more naive CD4+ cells.

This TCR derives from a woman aged 60 to 75 in good health. Sequencing was carried out using blood.

The CDR3 DNA reads as TGTGCCAGCATGATGGGGGTCGCCTACGAGCAGTACTTC. Amino acids: CASMMGVAYEQYF. V is TRBV2 and J is TRBJ2-7; TRBD1 or TRBD2 may be the D gene (5 bases each). The CDR3 consists of 13 residues. V lost 7 bases and J lost 2, with 12 bases in between. The germline V gene has CDR1 SNHLY and CDR2 FYNNEI.